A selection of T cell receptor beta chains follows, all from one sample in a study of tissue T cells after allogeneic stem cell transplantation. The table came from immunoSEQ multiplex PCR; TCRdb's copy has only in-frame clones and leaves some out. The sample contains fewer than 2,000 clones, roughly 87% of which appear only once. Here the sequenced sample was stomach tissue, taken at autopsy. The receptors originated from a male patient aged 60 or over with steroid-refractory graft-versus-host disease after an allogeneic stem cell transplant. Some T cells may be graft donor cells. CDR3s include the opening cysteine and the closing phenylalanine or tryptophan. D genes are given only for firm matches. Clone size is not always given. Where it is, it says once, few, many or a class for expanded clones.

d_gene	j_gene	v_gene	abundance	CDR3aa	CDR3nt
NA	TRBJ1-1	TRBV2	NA	CASSEWAEAFF	TGTGCCAGCAGTGAATGGGCTGAAGCTTTCTTT
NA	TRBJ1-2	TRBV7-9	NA	CASSPGGGPHGYTF	TGTGCCAGCAGCCCTGGGGGAGGTCCCCATGGCTACACCTTC
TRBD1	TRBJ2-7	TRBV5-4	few	CASSLTPGQGEYF	TGTGCCAGCAGCCTTACCCCGGGACAGGGGGAGTACTTC
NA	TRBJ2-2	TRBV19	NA	CASRGASGAGELFF	TGTGCCAGTAGAGGGGCATCTGGCGCCGGGGAGCTGTTTTTT
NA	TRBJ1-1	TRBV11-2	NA	CASSLAGNTEAFF	TGTGCCAGCAGCTTAGCGGGGAACACTGAAGCTTTCTTT
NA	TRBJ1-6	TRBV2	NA	CASSGGRGDNSPLHF	TGTGCCAGCAGTGGTGGCAGGGGAGATAATTCACCCCTCCACTTT
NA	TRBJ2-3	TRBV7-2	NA	CASSVAPTDTQYF	TGTGCCAGCAGCGTCGCCCCCACAGATACGCAGTATTTT
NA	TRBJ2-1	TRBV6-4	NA	CASTDPLNNEQFF	TGTGCCAGCACCGACCCCCTTAACAATGAGCAGTTCTTC
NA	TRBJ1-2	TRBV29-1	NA	CSVGGAGVGGYTF	TGCAGCGTTGGAGGTGCAGGGGTTGGTGGCTACACCTTC
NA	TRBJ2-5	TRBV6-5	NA	CASSYDGGPRETQYF	TGTGCCAGCAGTTACGACGGGGGGCCGCGGGAGACCCAGTACTTC
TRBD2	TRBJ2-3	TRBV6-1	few	CASSELLAGGRDEGF	TGTGCCAGCAGTGAACTACTAGCGGGGGGTAGAGATGAGGGGTTT
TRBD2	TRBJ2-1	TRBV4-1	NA	CASSLLAGDYNEQFF	TGCGCCAGCAGCCTACTAGCGGGGGATTACAATGAGCAGTTCTTC
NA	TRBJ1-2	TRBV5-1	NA	CASSLASTDRRTF	TGCGCCAGCAGCTTGGCCTCTACCGACCGTCGCACCTTC
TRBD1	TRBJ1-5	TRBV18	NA	CASSPTGGTGKPQHF	TGTGCCAGCTCACCGACAGGGGGCACGGGGAAGCCCCAGCATTTT
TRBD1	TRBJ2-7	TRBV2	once	CASSPDRGSFSYEQYF	TGTGCCAGCAGCCCCGACAGGGGAAGTTTCTCCTACGAGCAGTACTTC
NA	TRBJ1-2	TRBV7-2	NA	CASSLGREVYGYTF	TGTGCCAGCAGCTTGGGCAGGGAGGTCTATGGCTACACCTTC
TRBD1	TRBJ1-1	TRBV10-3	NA	CAISAGQGGRYFF	TGTGCCATCAGTGCTGGACAGGGAGGGAGATATTTCTTT
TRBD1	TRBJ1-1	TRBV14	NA	CASSQGTGLNAFF	TGTGCCAGCAGCCAAGGGACAGGGCTGAACGCTTTCTTT
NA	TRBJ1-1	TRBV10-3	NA	CAISDYAEAFF	TGTGCCATCAGTGATTACGCTGAAGCTTTCTTT
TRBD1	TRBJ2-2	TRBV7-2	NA	CASSLSGQVSHGELFF	TGTGCCAGCAGCTTATCCGGACAGGTGTCCCACGGGGAGCTGTTTTTT
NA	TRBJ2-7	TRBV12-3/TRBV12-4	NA	CASSPSYEQYF	TGTGCCAGCAGTCCGTCATACGAGCAGTACTTC
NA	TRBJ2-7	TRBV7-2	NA	CASSSAGTRSHEQYF	TGTGCCAGCAGCTCAGCCGGGACTCGGAGTCACGAGCAGTACTTC
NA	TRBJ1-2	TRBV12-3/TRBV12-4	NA	CASSPVSGRYTF	TGTGCCAGCAGCCCCGTGTCCGGGAGGTACACCTTC
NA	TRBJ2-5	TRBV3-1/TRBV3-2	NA	CASSQERLARAETQYF	TGTGCCAGCAGCCAAGAGAGATTAGCGCGGGCGGAGACCCAGTACTTC
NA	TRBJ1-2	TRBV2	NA	CASSTYSNYGYTF	TGTGCCAGCAGTACGTACAGTAACTATGGCTACACCTTC
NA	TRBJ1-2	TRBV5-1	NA	CASSLTGNGYTF	TGCGCCAGCAGCTTAACAGGGAATGGCTACACCTTC
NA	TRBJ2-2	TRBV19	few	CAVGSTNTGELFF	TGTGCCGTCGGGAGCACCAACACCGGGGAGCTGTTTTTT
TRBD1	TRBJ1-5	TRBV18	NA	CASSPGTGAEYSNQPQHF	TGTGCCAGCTCACCCGGGACAGGGGCTGAATATAGCAATCAGCCCCAGCATTTT
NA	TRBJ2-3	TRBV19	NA	CASSMSLVQRTDTQYF	TGTGCCAGTAGTATGAGCCTAGTACAACGCACAGATACGCAGTATTTT
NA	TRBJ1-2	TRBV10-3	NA	CATGKAPNYGYTF	TGTGCCACCGGTAAAGCGCCGAACTATGGCTACACCTTC
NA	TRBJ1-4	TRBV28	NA	CASRGPTSKLFF	TGTGCCAGCAGAGGCCCGACTTCAAAACTGTTTTTT
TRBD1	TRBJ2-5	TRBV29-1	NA	CSVDPDRGETQYF	TGCAGCGTTGACCCTGACAGGGGTGAGACCCAGTACTTC
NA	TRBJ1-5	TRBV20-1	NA	CSAKGLGPQHF	TGCAGTGCTAAGGGGTTGGGACCCCAGCATTTT
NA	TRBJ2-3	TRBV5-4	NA	CASSEGGRSTDTQYF	TGTGCCAGCAGCGAAGGAGGTCGTAGCACAGATACGCAGTATTTT